The 8 T cell receptor beta chains reported below all come from one sample, sequenced in a study of cytomegalovirus exposure and HLA in healthy donors. The study ran its PCR with 60 Vbeta and 13 Jbeta primers. The protocol was immunoSEQ multiplex PCR, while the TCRdb copy is restricted to in-frame clones and leaves out a portion. Of around 67,000 clones in the sample, about 80% were seen once. Sequenced material: PBMCs. These TCRs come from a man aged 18 to 29 in good health and CMV-seropositive.

The chain couples TRBV6-5 to TRBJ1-2, with TRBD1 matching over 10 bases. The germline V gene has CDR1 MNHEY and CDR2 SVGAGI. V shed 2 bases, J shed 3 bases, and the junction held 3 bases outside the gene matches. CDR3 length: 15 amino acids. CDR3 amino acids: CASSYGDRGDYGYTF. CDR3 DNA sequence: TGTGCCAGCAGTTACGGGGACAGGGGCGACTATGGCTACACCTTC.

The chain couples TRBV2 to TRBJ1-1, with 9 positions matching TRBD1. CDR3 size: 15 residues. CDR1 is SNHLY, CDR2 FYNNEI, per germline. V shed 3 bases and J 3 bases; nucleotides not matched to a gene: 5. The DNA for the CDR3 is TGTGCCAGCAGTGAGGGGGACAGGGAGCACACTGAAGCTTTCTTT. Translation: CASSEGDREHTEAFF.

The rearrangement joins TRBV30 to TRBJ2-3; 9 nucleotides align to TRBD1. The length of the CDR3 is 12 residues. From germline, CDR1 is GTSNPN and CDR2 SVGIG (reference sequence). J lost 4 bases, V lost 5 bases, and 1 base had no gene match. The DNA for the CDR3 is TGTGCCTGGGGACAGGGGTCAGATACGCAGTATTTT. Encoded protein: CAWGQGSDTQYF.

The chain recombines TRBV2 with TRBJ1-2, with 7 bases lining up with TRBD1. V lost 4 bases to trimming and J lost 4 bases; unmatched junction nucleotides: 3. The length of the CDR3 is 13 residues. Germline-derived CDR1 and CDR2 are SNHLY and FYNNEI. CDR3 loop: CASSGQGIYGYTF. The CDR3 DNA follows: TGTGCCAGCAGTGGACAGGGAATCTATGGCTACACCTTC.

The rearrangement links TRBV5-1 to TRBJ2-2, with a tentative D call TRBD2 (5 bases). V lost 2 bases, J lost 4 bases, and 9 bases lay in between. The germline CDR1 and CDR2 sequences are SGHRS and YFSETQ. There are 14 residues in the CDR3. DNA for the CDR3: TGCGCCAGCAGCTTAGGGAGCCTCACCGGGGAGCTGTTTTTT. This sequence encodes CASSLGSLTGELFF.

The V gene is TRBV30, the J gene TRBJ1-2; D is perhaps TRBD1 (6 bases). V was shortened by 4 bases and J by 4 bases, with 13 bases between the two germline ends. Germline V CDR1 and CDR2: GTSNPN, SVGIG (reference sequence). The CDR3 is 13 residues long. The CDR3 DNA is TGTGCCTGGAACAGGGAGTGGGGCTATGGCTACACCTTC. It is translated as CAWNREWGYGYTF.

J is TRBJ1-5 and V is TRBV2, with TRBD1 matching over 11 bases. The CDR3 is 15 amino acids. The junction had 2 bases not matched to a gene; V was cut back by 1 base and J by 6 bases. Germline CDR1 is SNHLY and CDR2 is FYNNEI. The DNA for the CDR3 is TGTGCCAGCAGTGAAGGGGGGACAGGGGGTCAGCCCCAGCATTTT. It specifies CASSEGGTGGQPQHF.

This sequence joins TRBV30 and TRBJ2-7; a weak D match, TRBD1 (5 bases). Per germline, CDR1 GTSNPN and CDR2 SVGIG (reference sequence). The CDR3 is 12 residues long. The ends were cut back, 3 bases at V and 3 bases at J, with 9 bases in the middle. The CDR3 DNA reads as TGTGCCTGGAGCCGAGACAGCTACGAGCAGTACTTC. As protein: CAWSRDSYEQYF.